Presented here are 24 T cell receptor beta chains from one specimen sequenced in a study of identical twins. TCRdb passed the 5' RACE reads through MiXCR, listing each CDR3 protein once. The sample includes about 890,000 distinct CDR3 sequences, around 12% of them seen just once. This sample was also put to use in a study of yellow fever vaccine responses in identical twins.

The sample was PBMCs. These receptors were obtained from a woman between 18 and 30 years old in good health.

This clonotype has only a few counts. CDR3 nucleotide sequence: TGCGCCAGCAGCAAGACAGGGGAACGAGGCGGGGAGCTGTTTTTT. As protein: CASSKTGERGGELFF. This chain connects TRBV5-1 to TRBJ2-2, with TRBD1 matching over 8 bases. Germline V gene sequence: CDR1 SGHRS, CDR2 YFSETQ. V trimming: 4 bases; J trimming: 7 bases; junction bases outside the gene matches: 9. This CDR3 has 15 amino acids.

V and J are TRBV20-1 and TRBJ2-2; D is possibly TRBD1 (5 bases). This CDR3 has 14 residues. Germline V gene lookup returns CDR1 DFQATT and CDR2 SNEGSKA (reference sequence). V was clipped by 3 bases and J by 5 bases, with 13 bases between them. The CDR3 nucleotides are TGCAGTGCTAGGGACAACCTTTGGACCGGGGAGCTGTTTTTT. It yields the protein CSARDNLWTGELFF.

V is TRBV5-1 and J is TRBJ1-3; D remains ambiguous. The CDR3 runs to 14 residues. V was trimmed by 7 bases and J by 3 bases, leaving 14 bases between them. From germline, CDR1 is SGHRS and CDR2 YFSETQ. The CDR3 is CASGGELDGNTIYF. CDR3 nucleotides: TGCGCCAGCGGTGGGGAACTGGATGGAAACACCATATATTTT.

The gene calls are TRBV11-1 and TRBJ2-1; 16 bases agree with TRBD2. The CDR3 runs 18 residues. Germline CDR1 is SGHAT and CDR2 is FQDESV (reference sequence). Trimming cost V 5 bases and J 4 bases; bases outside gene matches: 8. CDR3 coding DNA: TGTGCCAGCAGCCTGGGACTAGCGGGAGGGTCGGCGTACAATGAGCAGTTCTTC. It translates to CASSLGLAGGSAYNEQFF.

This chain connects TRBV27 to TRBJ2-1; weak D call: TRBD2 (6 bases). CDR3 length: 14 amino acids. V was clipped by 11 bases and J by 5 bases, with 19 bases between them. CDR1 and CDR2 (germline): MNHEY, SMNVEV (reference sequence). The CDR3 DNA reads TGTGCCGCCCGGCCCACTAGCTCAAACAATGAGCAGTTCTTC. Protein sequence: CAARPTSSNNEQFF.

The chain carries TRBV10-3 and TRBJ2-5; D unclear. Deletions cut 3 bases from V and 3 bases from J, with 2 bases between. The CDR3 has 11 residues. CDR1 is ENHRY, CDR2 SYGVKD, per germline. The CDR3 region has the DNA TGTGCCATCAGTGACGAAGAGACCCAGTACTTC. This codes for CAISDEETQYF.

This chain joins TRBV11-2 and TRBJ2-1, with TRBD2 matching 7 bases. V was clipped by 2 bases and J by 0 bases; unmatched bases: 16. The CDR3 is 20 amino acids. Per germline, CDR1 SGHAT and CDR2 FQNNGV. This chain's CDR3 is CASSLPSGSTPKPSYNEQFF. The DNA of the CDR3 is TGTGCCAGCAGCTTACCTAGCGGCTCTACACCGAAACCCTCCTACAATGAGCAGTTCTTC.

The table lists this clonotype with many counts. The gene calls are TRBV4-1 and TRBJ1-3, with D unresolved. From germline, CDR1 is MGHRA and CDR2 YSYEKL. The CDR3 consists of 14 residues. The V end was cut by 2 bases, the J end by 2 bases, with 7 bases between. CDR3 protein: CASSQPLTGNTIYF. The CDR3 DNA sequence: TGCGCCAGCAGCCAACCCTTGACTGGAAACACCATATATTTT.

The table lists this clonotype with many counts. The chain links TRBV24-1 to TRBJ2-1; tentatively, D is TRBD2 (6 bases). The CDR3 runs to 14 residues. CDR1 is KGHDR, CDR2 SFDVKD, per germline. Trimming took off 7 bases at V and 0 bases at J, with 9 bases between the two ends. The CDR3 sequence: CATSPGSSYNEQFF. CDR3 DNA: TGTGCCACCAGCCCCGGGAGCTCCTACAATGAGCAGTTCTTC.

The chain has TRBV28 and TRBJ2-3, with 9 bases lining up with TRBD2. Trimming removed 5 bases from V and 0 bases from J; junction bases left unmatched: 6. Germline assignment: CDR1 MDHEN and CDR2 SYDVKM. CDR3 length equals 16 residues. The CDR3 DNA reads as TGTGCCAGCAGTCCTAAACTAGCGGGCAGCACAGATACGCAGTATTTT. Its translation: CASSPKLAGSTDTQYF.

The chain joins TRBV4-1 to TRBJ2-1; 7 bases align to TRBD1. Germline CDR1 MGHRA, CDR2 YSYEKL. This CDR3 region has 14 residues. Losses at the gene ends were 4 bases for V and 16 bases for J; bases not matched to a gene: 16. This CDR3 reads CASSPGRDRAPLFF. The DNA of the CDR3 is TGCGCCAGCAGCCCCGGACGCGACAGGGCCCCCCTTTTCTTC.

CDR3 in DNA: TGTGCCAGCTGGACAGGGGGCACCGGGGAGCTGTTTTTT. This sequence encodes CASWTGGTGELFF. The V call is TRBV10-3, the J call TRBJ2-2; 10 nucleotides match TRBD1. From germline, CDR1 is ENHRY and CDR2 SYGVKD. V was clipped by 10 bases and J by 4 bases; unmatched bases: 3. The CDR3 has 13 amino acids.

This clonotype was counted between two and nine times. V gene TRBV20-1 combines with J gene TRBJ2-5; TRBD2 is a possible D gene (6 bases). This CDR3 has 16 residues. Germline V lookup: CDR1 DFQATT, CDR2 SNEGSKA (reference sequence). V was clipped by 0 bases and J by 0 bases, with 14 bases between them. Written as DNA, the CDR3 is TGCAGTGCTAGAGATTCGGGGGAGATATACCAAGAGACCCAGTACTTC. Translation gives CSARDSGEIYQETQYF.

This clonotype was seen at least ten times. The CDR3 DNA reads as TGTGCCACCAGCAGACTAGCGGGAACCTCAACCGGGGAGCTGTTTTTT. This translates into CATSRLAGTSTGELFF. This rearrangement joins TRBV15 to TRBJ2-2, with TRBD2 matching 9 bases. This CDR3 region has 16 residues. With 2 bases clipped from V and 5 bases from J, the junction kept 6 bases outside the gene matches. CDR1 LNHNV and CDR2 YYDKDF come from the germline V gene (reference sequence).

This clonotype was counted a few times. The chain employs TRBV5-1 and TRBJ2-7, with D possibly matching TRBD1 (6 bases). Per germline, CDR1 SGHRS and CDR2 YFSETQ. V gave up 4 bases and J gave up 2 bases, with 13 bases separating them. This CDR3 region has 14 residues. CDR3 nucleotide sequence: TGCGCCAGCAGCCTCACAGGGTCCCCCTACGAGCAGTACGTC. Its protein is CASSLTGSPYEQYV.

This clonotype showed up just once. A much larger clone lies a single base off, so this may be a read error. The chain employs TRBV5-6 and TRBJ2-1; 14 positions match TRBD2. V lost 4 bases to trimming and J lost 6 bases; unmatched junction nucleotides: 3. Germline CDR1 reads SGHDT; CDR2 reads YYEEEE. The CDR3 contains 15 residues. DNA for the CDR3: TGTGCCAGCAGCAAGGGACTAGCGGGAGCCAATGAGCAGTTCTTC. Protein sequence: CASSKGLAGANEQFF.

This clonotype has more than one count but fewer than ten. V and J are TRBV24-1 and TRBJ2-1; a weak D match, TRBD1 (6 bases). Trimming stripped 4 bases from V and 0 bases from J, with 18 bases between. Per the germline V gene, CDR1 is KGHDR and CDR2 is SFDVKD. This CDR3 is built from 18 residues. CDR3 region: CATSDPGTNPSSYNEQFF. CDR3 nucleotides: TGTGCCACCAGTGACCCCGGGACAAACCCGAGCTCCTACAATGAGCAGTTCTTC.

The chain is built from TRBV20-1 and TRBJ2-7; D is perhaps TRBD1 or TRBD2 (5 bases each). CDR1 is DFQATT and CDR2 is SNEGSKA in the germline V gene (reference sequence). V was pared by 5 bases and J by 0 bases, with 11 bases between. The length of the CDR3 is 13 residues. The CDR3 protein is CSARGVGSYEQYV. The CDR3 DNA reads TGCAGTGCTCGGGGCGTCGGCTCCTACGAGCAGTACGTC.

V usage is TRBV6-5 and J usage is TRBJ1-2; D possibly corresponds to TRBD1 (5 bases). There are 16 residues in the CDR3. V lost 2 bases and J 3 bases, leaving 16 bases between the germline ends. Germline loops: CDR1 MNHEY, CDR2 SVGAGI. CDR3 sequence (DNA): TGTGCCAGCAGTTACCGATTCCCTGGGGGAGACTATGGCTACACCTTC. Residues: CASSYRFPGGDYGYTF.

This clonotype was detected ten times or more. This chain joins TRBV12-3 or TRBV12-4 and TRBJ1-6; D gene uncertain. The CDR3 runs to 15 residues. V was clipped by 0 bases and J by 0 bases, with 3 bases between them. CDR3 DNA sequence: TGTGCCAGCAGTTTAGCAAGCTCCTATAATTCACCCCTCCACTTT. Translated, it gives CASSLASSYNSPLHF.

The V gene is TRBV7-2, the J gene TRBJ1-2; 9 bases fit TRBD1. This CDR3 has 16 amino acids. V lost 3 bases and J lost 7; bases outside the gene matches: 12. Germline-derived CDR1 and CDR2 are SGHTA and FQGNSA. CDR3 amino acids: CASSFSGGQGVFGYTF. CDR3 DNA: TGTGCCAGCAGCTTTAGCGGGGGACAGGGCGTCTTTGGCTACACCTTC.

In nucleotides, the CDR3 is TGTGCCAGCAGCTCCCGGGGTCTAGCGGGAGGAGGGCAAGAGACCCAGTACTTC. Amino acid sequence: CASSSRGLAGGGQETQYF. The chain joins TRBV12-3 or TRBV12-4 to TRBJ2-5, with 11 positions matching TRBD2. V shed 6 bases, J shed 2 bases, and the junction held 14 bases outside the gene matches. The CDR3 has 18 residues.

This CDR3 reads CSAKPGTGVGEQYV. The CDR3 region has the DNA TGCAGTGCTAAGCCCGGGACAGGGGTTGGGGAGCAGTACGTC. The chain links TRBV20-1 to TRBJ2-7; 10 bases fit TRBD1. CDR1 and CDR2 from the germline V gene are DFQATT and SNEGSKA (reference sequence). The trim removed 4 bases at V and 7 bases at J, leaving 10 bases unmatched. This CDR3 contains 14 residues.

This clonotype was detected a few times. This chain links TRBV5-1 with TRBJ2-7, with D possibly called TRBD1 or TRBD2 (5 bases each). This CDR3 contains 16 residues. V gave up 4 bases and J gave up 1 base, with 18 bases separating them. Germline assignment: CDR1 SGHRS and CDR2 YFSETQ. The CDR3 DNA is TGCGCCAGCAGCCCGGGCCAGGGACCATCTTCCTACGAGCAGTACTTC. It encodes CASSPGQGPSSYEQYF.